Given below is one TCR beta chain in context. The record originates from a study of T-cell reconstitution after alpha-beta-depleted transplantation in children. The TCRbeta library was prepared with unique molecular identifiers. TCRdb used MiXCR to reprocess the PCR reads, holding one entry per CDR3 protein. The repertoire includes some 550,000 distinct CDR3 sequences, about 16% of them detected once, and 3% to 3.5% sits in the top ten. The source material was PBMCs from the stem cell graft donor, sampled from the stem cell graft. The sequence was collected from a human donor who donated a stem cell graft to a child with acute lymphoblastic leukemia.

The CDR3 reads CASSLGLSQGMWTGELFF. CDR3 DNA: TGTGCCAGCAGCTTGGGACTTAGCCAGGGGATGTGGACCGGGGAGCTGTTTTTT. This chain joins TRBV5-6 and TRBJ2-2; maybe TRBD1 (6 bases). CDR3 length equals 18 residues. Germline V gives CDR1 SGHDT, CDR2 YYEEEE. Trimming removed 0 bases from V and 5 bases from J, with 20 bases in between.